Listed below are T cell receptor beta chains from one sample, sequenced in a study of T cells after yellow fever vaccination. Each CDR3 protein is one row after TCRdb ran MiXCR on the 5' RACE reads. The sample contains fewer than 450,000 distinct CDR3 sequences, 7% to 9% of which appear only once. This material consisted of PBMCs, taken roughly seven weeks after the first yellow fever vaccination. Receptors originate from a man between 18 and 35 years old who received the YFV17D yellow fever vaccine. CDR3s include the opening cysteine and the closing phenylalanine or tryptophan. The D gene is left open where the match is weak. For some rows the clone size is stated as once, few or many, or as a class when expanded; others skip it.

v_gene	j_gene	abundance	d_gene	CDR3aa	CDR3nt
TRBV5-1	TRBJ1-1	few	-	CASSFPGPWAFF	TGCGCCAGCAGCTTCCCGGGACCTTGGGCTTTCTTT
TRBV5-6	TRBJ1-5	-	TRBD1	CASSVTGGAQPQHF	TGTGCCAGCAGTGTGACAGGGGGCGCCCAGCCCCAGCATTTT
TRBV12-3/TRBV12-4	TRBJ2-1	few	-	CASSSGQPNEQFF	TGTGCCAGCAGTTCCGGACAGCCTAATGAGCAGTTCTTC
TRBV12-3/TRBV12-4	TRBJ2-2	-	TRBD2	CTCCPRTSGALNTGELFF	TGTACCTGCTGCCCCCGGACTAGCGGGGCTTTGAACACCGGGGAGCTGTTTTTT
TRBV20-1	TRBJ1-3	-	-	CSATDRLSGNTIYF	TGCAGTGCTACCGACAGGCTCTCTGGAAACACCATATATTTT
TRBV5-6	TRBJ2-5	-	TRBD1	CASSSGKGAGTQYF	TGTGCCAGCAGCTCCGGTAAGGGGGCCGGGACCCAGTACTTC
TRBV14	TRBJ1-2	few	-	CASSPIRGGYGYTF	TGTGCCAGCAGCCCTATTCGGGGGGGATATGGCTACACCTTC
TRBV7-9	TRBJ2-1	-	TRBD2	CASSFPGLAAYVQFF	TGTGCCAGCAGCTTTCCCGGACTAGCGGCATATGTGCAGTTCTTC
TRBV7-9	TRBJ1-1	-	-	CASSDYSGVGTEAFF	TGTGCCAGCAGTGACTACTCTGGGGTGGGTACTGAAGCTTTCTTT
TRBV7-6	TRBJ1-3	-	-	CASTLGYGNTIYF	TGTGCCAGCACCCTGGGATATGGAAACACCATATATTTT
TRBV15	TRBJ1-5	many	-	CATSRPGINQPQHF	TGTGCCACCAGCCGCCCCGGGATCAATCAGCCCCAGCATTTT
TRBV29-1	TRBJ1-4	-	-	CSVALQTTNEKLFF	TGCAGCGTTGCCCTCCAGACAACTAATGAAAAACTGTTTTTT
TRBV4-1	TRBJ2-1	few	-	CASSQTPRQVDNEQFF	TGCGCCAGCAGCCAAACTCCGCGACAGGTCGACAATGAGCAGTTCTTC
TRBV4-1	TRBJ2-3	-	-	CASSQDRASVDTQYF	TGCGCCAGCAGCCAAGATCGGGCGTCGGTTGATACGCAGTATTTT
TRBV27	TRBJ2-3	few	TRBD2	CASRAGGAQIVNTQYF	TGTGCCAGCAGGGCCGGGGGGGCCCAGATCGTAAATACGCAGTATTTT
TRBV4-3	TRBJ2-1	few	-	CASSQNRAPSNEQFF	TGCGCCAGCAGCCAAAACAGGGCCCCTTCCAATGAGCAGTTCTTC
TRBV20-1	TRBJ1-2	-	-	CSARVPKGPSYYGYTF	TGCAGTGCTAGAGTCCCGAAGGGACCATCTTACTATGGCTACACCTTC
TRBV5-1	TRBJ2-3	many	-	CASRRRGTTDTQYF	TGCGCCAGCAGACGACGGGGTACCACAGATACGCAGTATTTT
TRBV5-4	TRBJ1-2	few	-	CASSLSGARGYTF	TGTGCCAGCAGCTTGTCGGGGGCGCGAGGCTACACCTTC
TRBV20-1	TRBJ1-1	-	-	CSALSGRRYVTEAFF	TGCAGTGCCCTGTCGGGACGGCGTTATGTCACTGAAGCTTTCTTT
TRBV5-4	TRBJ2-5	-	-	CASKVAELQETQYF	TGTGCCAGCAAGGTAGCGGAGTTGCAAGAGACCCAGTACTTC